This T cell receptor beta chain was sequenced in a study of T cells after yellow fever vaccination. Study summary: Fractions containing few cells were prepared with SMART-Seq v4 Ultra Low Input. General study points: Abundant clonotypes from the bulk population could contaminate FACS-sorted repertoires. Some clonotypes were seen in both the CD4 and the CD8 compartments. These made up a small share and likely arose from convergent recombination.

V was pared by 4 bases and J by 2 bases, with 6 bases of the junction left unmatched. The CDR3 contains 15 residues. Germline-derived CDR1 and CDR2 are MNHEY and SMNVEV (reference sequence). The sample holds a few counts of this clonotype. Its antigen is unknown. The TCR cDNA carried a universal primer site and UMIs from 5'RACE template switching. TCRdb recomputed calls from the 5' RACE reads with MiXCR, one row per CDR3 protein. The sample consists of 550,000 or so distinct CDR3 sequences, approximately 21% of them appearing once. The V and J genes are TRBV27 and TRBJ2-7; 9 positions match TRBD1. The sequencing used PBMCs, collected 15 days after the yellow fever booster vaccination. This receptor was identified in a man aged 30 to 45 who received the YFV17D yellow fever vaccine. CDR3 nucleotide sequence: TGTGCCAGCAGTTCGTCGGGACAGGGCCCCTACGAGCAGTACTTC. Its protein product is CASSSSGQGPYEQYF.